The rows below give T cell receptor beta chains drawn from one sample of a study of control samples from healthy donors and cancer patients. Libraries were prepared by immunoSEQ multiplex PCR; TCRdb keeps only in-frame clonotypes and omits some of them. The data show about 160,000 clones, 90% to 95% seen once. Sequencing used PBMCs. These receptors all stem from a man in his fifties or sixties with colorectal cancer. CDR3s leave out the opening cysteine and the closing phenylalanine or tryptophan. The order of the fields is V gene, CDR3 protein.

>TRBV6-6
ASSYSGVASGYT
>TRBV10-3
AIDLNNEQF
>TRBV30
AGSSGGQETQY
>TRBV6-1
ASSERWHPNYGYT
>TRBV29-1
SVQGQRTSSEQY
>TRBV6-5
ASTMEQGGDTEAF
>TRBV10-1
AGPGQPETQY
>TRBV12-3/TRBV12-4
ASSLGPPEQF
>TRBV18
ASSPQGNTEAF
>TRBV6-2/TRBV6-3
ASSYSRDRQY
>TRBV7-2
ASSLTRNEKLF
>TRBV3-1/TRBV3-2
ASSQDGVTDTQY
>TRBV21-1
ASSKKGPLRGASSYNSPLH
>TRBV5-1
ASSSDSLALH
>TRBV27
ASSSQGGVGTGELF
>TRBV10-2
ASRSRGLNT
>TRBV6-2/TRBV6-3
ASSYPGQGNQPQH
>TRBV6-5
ASRPGQAYEQY
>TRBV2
ASTLGGGGENTEAF
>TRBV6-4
ASIRTGVVEKLF
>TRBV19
ASLKTGGNYGYT
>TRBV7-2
ASSRGGQTIQETQY
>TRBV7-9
ASSQKGGEGTEAF
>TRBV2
ASSATRGSGANVLT
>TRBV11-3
ASRRDRDTGELF
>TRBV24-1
ATSDLATTGELF
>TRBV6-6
ASSYSGSLSYEQY
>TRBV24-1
ATSAGETQY
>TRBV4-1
ASSQGGTAYLETQY
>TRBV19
ASSPQGEDSPLH
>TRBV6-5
ASSYGAGSNEKLF